The 10 T cell receptor beta chains presented below share a single source sample, sequenced in a study of tissue T cells after allogeneic stem cell transplantation. TCRdb keeps only in-frame clones here, not all; method: immunoSEQ multiplex PCR. The sample lists about 350 clones; 65% to 80% were seen once. The source was skin, collected at autopsy. These TCRs come from a female patient between 40 and 75 years old with steroid-refractory graft-versus-host disease after an allogeneic stem cell transplant. The T cells may partly be graft donor cells.

The chain uses TRBV20-1 and TRBJ1-1; D not resolved. Per germline, CDR1 DFQATT and CDR2 SNEGSKA (reference sequence). This CDR3 contains 11 residues. Trimming removed 6 bases from V and 1 base from J, with 6 bases in between. CDR3 amino acids: CSAAKNTEAFF. The CDR3 nucleotides read TGCAGTGCAGCAAAGAACACTGAAGCTTTCTTT.

The rearrangement uses TRBV29-1 and TRBJ1-2; D call uncertain. The CDR3 spans 11 residues. V shed 3 bases and J shed 6 bases, with 8 bases lying between them. Germline CDR1 is SQVTM and CDR2 is ANQGSEA. The CDR3 is CSVDRGNGYTF. As DNA, the CDR3 is TGCAGCGTTGACAGAGGCAATGGCTACACCTTC.

This clone was detected only once. CDR3 amino acids: CASSSQDRDQLFF. DNA of the CDR3: TGTGCCAGCTCATCCCAGGACCGAGATCAACTGTTTTTT. This chain links TRBV18 with TRBJ1-4; no firm D call. Germline CDR1 KGHSH, CDR2 LQKENI. This CDR3 is built from 13 residues. Trimming shortened V by 5 bases and J by 12 bases, and 16 bases separated the two germline ends.

This clone was observed a single time. The rearrangement joins TRBV2 to TRBJ2-1, with TRBD2 as a possible D gene (6 bases). The CDR3 runs to 18 residues. CDR1 is SNHLY and CDR2 is FYNNEI in the germline V gene. The ends were cut back, 6 bases at V and 4 bases at J, with 25 bases in the middle. In nucleotides, the CDR3 is TGTGCCAGCAGCACTAGCCCCGAGAGTGTCTTTCGTTACAATGAGCAGTTCTTC. As protein: CASSTSPESVFRYNEQFF.

The V and J genes are TRBV5-6 and TRBJ2-5, with D possibly TRBD2 on 5 matching bases. Trimming stripped 3 bases from V and 4 bases from J, with 16 bases between. This CDR3 is 15 amino acids long. Germline V lookup: CDR1 SGHDT, CDR2 YYEEEE. The CDR3 DNA sequence: TGTGCCAGCAGCTCCCGACTCATGGGGAGAGAGACCCAGTACTTC. Translating gives CASSSRLMGRETQYF.

The chain combines TRBV24-1 with TRBJ2-1, with D possibly being TRBD2 (6 bases). The CDR3 runs 18 residues. Trimming removed 4 bases from V and 0 bases from J, with 18 bases in between. Germline V gene lookup returns CDR1 KGHDR and CDR2 SFDVKD. For the CDR3, the DNA is TGTGCCACCAGTGACGGGAGAAGGGTATTGGGCTCCTACAATGAGCAGTTCTTC. Protein product: CATSDGRRVLGSYNEQFF.

This clone turned up a few times. The chain uses TRBV12-3 or TRBV12-4 and TRBJ2-7, with unresolved D. This CDR3 region has 12 residues. The V end was cut by 0 bases, the J end by 4 bases, with 4 bases between. The CDR3 region has the DNA TGTGCCAGCAGTTTAGCCGTTTACGAGCAGTACTTC. It specifies CASSLAVYEQYF.

The V gene is TRBV11-2, the J gene TRBJ2-1; 7 nucleotides line up with TRBD2. With V trimmed by 5 bases and J by 0 bases, 13 bases remained unmatched. Germline CDR1 SGHAT, CDR2 FQNNGV. The CDR3 consists of 18 residues. As DNA, the CDR3 is TGTGCCAGCAGCAACTCCCCTAGCGGAAAGAGCTCCTACAATGAGCAGTTCTTC. This sequence encodes CASSNSPSGKSSYNEQFF.

The CDR3 DNA is TGTGCCAGCAGCGCCGGACAGGTTGAAGTCATTCAGTACTTC. Its protein product is CASSAGQVEVIQYF. V usage is TRBV13 and J usage is TRBJ2-4; 7 bases match TRBD1. The ends lost 5 bases at V and 9 bases at J; junction bases unmatched: 10. This CDR3 region has 14 residues. Per germline, CDR1 PRHDT and CDR2 FYEKMQ (reference sequence).

This clone was seen a single time. The chain employs TRBV24-1 and TRBJ2-7, with D maybe TRBD1 (6 bases). CDR1 and CDR2 from the germline V gene are KGHDR and SFDVKD. Between the trimmed V and J ends, which lost 4 bases and 8 bases, there was a span of 11 bases. This CDR3 contains 12 residues. This CDR3 is CATSETGQKQYF. CDR3 nucleotides: TGTGCCACCAGTGAGACCGGACAGAAGCAGTACTTC.